This entry describes one TCR beta chain. These data are taken from a study of radiotherapy plus CTLA-4 blockade in lung cancer. CDR1 is GTSNPN and CDR2 is SVGIG in the germline V gene (reference sequence). CDR3 length: 13 amino acids. The V and J ends lost 5 bases and 2 bases respectively, with 10 bases between them. In chemo-refractory metastatic non-small-cell lung cancer, patients got ipilimumab CTLA-4 blockade together with focal radiation. This table comes from immunoSEQ multiplex PCR, and its TCRdb copy is limited to in-frame clones, with some not included. The sample includes tens of thousands of clones, more than 75% seen only once; the top ten take roughly a sixth.

The clonotype comes from a human donor with non-small cell lung cancer that progressed on radiotherapy plus ipilimumab. This specimen consisted of peripheral blood, obtained from a patient treated with radiotherapy plus ipilimumab. The chain joins TRBV30 to TRBJ1-5; possible D gene TRBD1, 6 bases. DNA for the CDR3: TGTGCCTGGGGAGGGGGTGGCAATCAGCCCCAGCATTTT. This codes for CAWGGGGNQPQHF.